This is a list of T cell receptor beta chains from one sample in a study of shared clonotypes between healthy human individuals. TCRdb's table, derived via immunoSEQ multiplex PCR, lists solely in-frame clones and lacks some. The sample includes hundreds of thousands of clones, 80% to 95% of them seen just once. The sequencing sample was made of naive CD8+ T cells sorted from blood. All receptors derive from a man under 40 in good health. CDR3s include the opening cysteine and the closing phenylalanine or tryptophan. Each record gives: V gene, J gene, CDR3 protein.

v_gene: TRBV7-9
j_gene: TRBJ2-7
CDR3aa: CASSLGGTSSDEQYF

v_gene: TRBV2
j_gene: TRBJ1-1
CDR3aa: CASCMGYTEAFF

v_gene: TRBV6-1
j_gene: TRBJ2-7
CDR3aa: CASSPGPDYEQYF

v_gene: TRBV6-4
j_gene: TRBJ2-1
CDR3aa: CASSSPGQGQRSSYNEQFF

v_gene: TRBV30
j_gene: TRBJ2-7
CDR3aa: CAWSRVTYEQYF

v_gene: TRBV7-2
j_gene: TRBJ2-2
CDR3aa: CASTKRTGRIGELFF

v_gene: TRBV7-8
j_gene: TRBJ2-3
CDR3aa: CASSLRVAGVSDTQYF

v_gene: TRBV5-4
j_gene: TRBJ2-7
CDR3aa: CASSLLTDEQYF

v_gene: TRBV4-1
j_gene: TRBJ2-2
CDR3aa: CASSDPLGNTGELFF

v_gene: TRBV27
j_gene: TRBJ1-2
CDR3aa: CASGPGHLNYGYTF

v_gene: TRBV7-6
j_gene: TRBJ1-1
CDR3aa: CASSDPGQGHMNTEAFF

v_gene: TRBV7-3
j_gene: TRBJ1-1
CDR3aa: CASSLQGVVTEAFF

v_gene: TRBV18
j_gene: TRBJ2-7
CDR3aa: CASSPNNYEQYF

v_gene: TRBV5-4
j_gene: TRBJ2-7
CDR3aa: CASSFSGYYEQYF

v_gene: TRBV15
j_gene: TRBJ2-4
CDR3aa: CATSRGRGSKNIQYF

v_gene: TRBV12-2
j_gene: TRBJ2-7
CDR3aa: CASRLEEYSRLGEQYF

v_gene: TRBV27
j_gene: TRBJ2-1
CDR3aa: CASSSTKLLAGGFF

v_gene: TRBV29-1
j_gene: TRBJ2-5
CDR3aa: CSVPLLGPETQYF

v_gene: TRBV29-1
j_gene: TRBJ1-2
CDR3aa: CSVEKDGQGNYGYTF

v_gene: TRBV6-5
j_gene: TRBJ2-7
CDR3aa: CASNHRSGTKGEQYF

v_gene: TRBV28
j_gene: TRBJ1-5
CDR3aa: CASSLISLGQFNQPQHF

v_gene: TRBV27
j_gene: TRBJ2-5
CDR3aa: CASSFLAGLETQYF

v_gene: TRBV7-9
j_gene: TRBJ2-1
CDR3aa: CASGSSGGGAWGYNEQFF

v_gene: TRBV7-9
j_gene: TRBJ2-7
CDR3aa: CASSQAGQGRNEQYF

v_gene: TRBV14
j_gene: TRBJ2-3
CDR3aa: CASSSVGRAGGTQYF

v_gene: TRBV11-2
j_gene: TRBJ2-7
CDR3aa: CASSLQSYEQYF

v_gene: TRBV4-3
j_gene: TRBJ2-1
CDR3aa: CASSQEWDGGSYNEQFF

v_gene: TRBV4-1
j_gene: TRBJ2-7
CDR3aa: CASSPWLTSSNYEQYF

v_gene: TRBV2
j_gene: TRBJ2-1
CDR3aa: CASSEPDRYNEQFF

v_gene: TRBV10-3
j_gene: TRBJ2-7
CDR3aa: CAIRDLSYEQYF

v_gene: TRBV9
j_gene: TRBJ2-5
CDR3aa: CASSVVGDQETQYF

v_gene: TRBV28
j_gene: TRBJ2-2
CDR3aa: CASSPLDQRGTGELFF

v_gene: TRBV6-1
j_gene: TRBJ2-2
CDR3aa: CASSETGVEGELFF

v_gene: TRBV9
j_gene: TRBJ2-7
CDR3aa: CASSVDSIPYEQYF

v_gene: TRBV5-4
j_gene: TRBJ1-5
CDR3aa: CASSLQGAGAPQHF

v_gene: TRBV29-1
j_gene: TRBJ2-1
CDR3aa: CSVEDGGNEQFF

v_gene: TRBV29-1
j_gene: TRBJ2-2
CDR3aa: CSVSGREATNTGELFF

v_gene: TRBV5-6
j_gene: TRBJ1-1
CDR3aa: CASSFGREGAFF

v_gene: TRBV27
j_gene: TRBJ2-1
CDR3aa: CASSVTGTSDFFYNEQFF

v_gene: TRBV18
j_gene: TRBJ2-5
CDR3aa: CASSPPEPRVGRETQYF